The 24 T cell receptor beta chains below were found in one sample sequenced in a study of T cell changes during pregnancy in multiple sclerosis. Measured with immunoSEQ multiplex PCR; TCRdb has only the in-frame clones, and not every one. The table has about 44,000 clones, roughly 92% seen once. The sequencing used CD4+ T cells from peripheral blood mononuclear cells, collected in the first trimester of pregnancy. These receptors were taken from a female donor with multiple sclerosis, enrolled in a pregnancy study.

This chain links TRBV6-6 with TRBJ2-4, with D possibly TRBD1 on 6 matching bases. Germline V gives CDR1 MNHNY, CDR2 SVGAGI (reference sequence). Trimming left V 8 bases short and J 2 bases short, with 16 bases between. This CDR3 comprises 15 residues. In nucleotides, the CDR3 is TGTGCCAGCTGGGGTGGGGGCTGGACCAAAAACATTCAGTACTTC. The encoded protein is CASWGGGWTKNIQYF.

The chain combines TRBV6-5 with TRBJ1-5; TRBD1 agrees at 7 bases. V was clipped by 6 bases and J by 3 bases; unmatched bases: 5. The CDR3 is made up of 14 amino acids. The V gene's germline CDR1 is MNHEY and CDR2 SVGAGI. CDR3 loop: CASRPDRDNQPQHF. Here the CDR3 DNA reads TGTGCCAGCAGACCAGACAGGGACAATCAGCCCCAGCATTTT.

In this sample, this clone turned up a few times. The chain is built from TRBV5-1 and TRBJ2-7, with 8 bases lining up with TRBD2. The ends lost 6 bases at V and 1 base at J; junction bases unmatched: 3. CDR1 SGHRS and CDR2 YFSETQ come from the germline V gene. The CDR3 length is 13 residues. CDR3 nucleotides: TGCGCCAGCAAGCGGGAGCGGTCCTACGAGCAGTACTTC. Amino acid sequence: CASKRERSYEQYF.

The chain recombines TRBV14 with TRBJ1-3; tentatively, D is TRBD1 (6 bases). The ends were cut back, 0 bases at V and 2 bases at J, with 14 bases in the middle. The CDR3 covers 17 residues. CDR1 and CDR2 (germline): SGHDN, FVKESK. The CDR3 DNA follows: TGTGCCAGCAGCCAAGATGGCCTCACAGGGACTGGAAACACCATATATTTT. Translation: CASSQDGLTGTGNTIYF.

The CDR3 coding sequence is TGTGCCAGCAGTGAATGGGGACAGGATTACGAGCAGTACTTC. This encodes CASSEWGQDYEQYF. The chain recombines TRBV2 with TRBJ2-7; 8 bases line up with TRBD1. This CDR3 spans 14 amino acids. The germline V gene encodes CDR1 SNHLY and CDR2 FYNNEI. J gave up 4 bases and V 2 bases, and 4 bases lay outside the gene matches.

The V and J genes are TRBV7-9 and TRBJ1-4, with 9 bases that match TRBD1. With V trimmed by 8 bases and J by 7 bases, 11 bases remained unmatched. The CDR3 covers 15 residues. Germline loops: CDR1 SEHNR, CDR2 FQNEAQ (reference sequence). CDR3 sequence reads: CASQLGTGNGEKLFF. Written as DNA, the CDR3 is TGTGCCAGCCAGCTCGGGACAGGGAACGGTGAAAAACTGTTTTTT.

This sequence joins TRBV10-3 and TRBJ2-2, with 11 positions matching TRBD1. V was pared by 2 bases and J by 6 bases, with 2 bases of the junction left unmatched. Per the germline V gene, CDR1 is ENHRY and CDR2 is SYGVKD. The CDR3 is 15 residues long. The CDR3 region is CAISELGQGAGELFF. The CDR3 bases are TGTGCCATCAGTGAGCTGGGACAGGGGGCCGGGGAGCTGTTTTTT.

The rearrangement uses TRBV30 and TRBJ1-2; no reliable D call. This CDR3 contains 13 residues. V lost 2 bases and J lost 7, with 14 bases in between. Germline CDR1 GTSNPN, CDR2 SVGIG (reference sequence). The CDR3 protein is CAWSLNGGTGYTF. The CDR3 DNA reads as TGTGCCTGGAGTTTGAATGGAGGCACTGGCTACACCTTC. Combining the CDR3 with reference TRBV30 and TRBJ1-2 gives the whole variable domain SQTIHQWPATLVQPVGSPLSLECTVEGTSNPNLYWYRQAAGRGLQLLFYSVGIGQISSEVPQNLSASRPQDRQFILSSKKLLLSDSGFYLCAWSLNGGTGYTFGSGTRLTVV.

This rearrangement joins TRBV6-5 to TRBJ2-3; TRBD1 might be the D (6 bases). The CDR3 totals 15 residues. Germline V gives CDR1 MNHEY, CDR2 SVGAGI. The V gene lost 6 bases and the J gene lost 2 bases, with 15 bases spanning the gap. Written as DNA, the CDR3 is TGTGCCAGCAGACGACAGGAGGTCCTCACAGATACGCAGTATTTT. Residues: CASRRQEVLTDTQYF.

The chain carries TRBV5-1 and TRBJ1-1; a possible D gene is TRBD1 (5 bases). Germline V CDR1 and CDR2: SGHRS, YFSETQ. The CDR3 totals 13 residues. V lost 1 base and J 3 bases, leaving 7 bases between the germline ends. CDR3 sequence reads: CASSLRGDTEAFF. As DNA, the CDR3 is TGCGCCAGCAGCTTGAGGGGTGACACTGAAGCTTTCTTT.

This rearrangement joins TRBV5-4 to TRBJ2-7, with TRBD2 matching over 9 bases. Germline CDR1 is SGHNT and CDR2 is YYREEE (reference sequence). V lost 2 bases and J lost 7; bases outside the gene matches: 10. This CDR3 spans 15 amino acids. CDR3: CASSLGGRAVREQYF. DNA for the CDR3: TGTGCCAGCAGCTTAGGCGGGAGGGCCGTAAGGGAGCAGTACTTC.

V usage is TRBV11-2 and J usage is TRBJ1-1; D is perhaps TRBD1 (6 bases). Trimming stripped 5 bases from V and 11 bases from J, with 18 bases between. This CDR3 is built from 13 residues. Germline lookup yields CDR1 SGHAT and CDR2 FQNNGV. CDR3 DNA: TGTGCCAGCAGCCTTAGATCACAGGGTGCGGCTTTCTTT. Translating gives CASSLRSQGAAFF.

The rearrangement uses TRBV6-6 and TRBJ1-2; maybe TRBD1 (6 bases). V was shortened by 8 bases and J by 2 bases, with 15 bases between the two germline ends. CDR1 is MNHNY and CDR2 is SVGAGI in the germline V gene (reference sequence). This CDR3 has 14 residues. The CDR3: CASSALQGNYGYTF. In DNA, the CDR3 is TGTGCCAGCTCTGCCCTCCAGGGGAACTATGGCTACACCTTC.

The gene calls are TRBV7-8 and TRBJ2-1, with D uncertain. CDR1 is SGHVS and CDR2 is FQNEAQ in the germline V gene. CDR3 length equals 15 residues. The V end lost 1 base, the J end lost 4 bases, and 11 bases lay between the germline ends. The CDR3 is CASSLDGSQYNEQFF. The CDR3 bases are TGTGCCAGCAGCTTAGACGGGTCGCAGTACAATGAGCAGTTCTTC.

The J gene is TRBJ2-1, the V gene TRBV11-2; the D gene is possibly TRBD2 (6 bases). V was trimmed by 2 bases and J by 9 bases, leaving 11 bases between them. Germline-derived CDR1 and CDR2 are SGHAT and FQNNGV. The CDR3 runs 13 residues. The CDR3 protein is CASSLFYSGEQFF. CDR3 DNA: TGTGCCAGCAGCTTATTTTATAGCGGTGAGCAGTTCTTC.

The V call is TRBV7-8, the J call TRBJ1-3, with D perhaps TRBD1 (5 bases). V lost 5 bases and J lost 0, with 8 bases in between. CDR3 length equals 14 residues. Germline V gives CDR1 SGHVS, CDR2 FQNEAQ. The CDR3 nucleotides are TGTGCCAGCAGCGCACAGGACTCTGGAAACACCATATATTTT. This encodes CASSAQDSGNTIYF.

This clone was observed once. DNA of the CDR3: TGTGCCAGCAGCTCGGGACAGCTCACCGGGACTAGAGGGCCTCGCGAGCAGTACTTC. This translates into CASSSGQLTGTRGPREQYF. The J gene is TRBJ2-7, the V gene TRBV7-9, with D possibly matching TRBD2 (8 bases). The germline gives CDR1 SEHNR, CDR2 FQNEAQ (reference sequence). V was trimmed by 4 bases and J by 6 bases, leaving 31 bases between them. The CDR3 covers 19 residues.

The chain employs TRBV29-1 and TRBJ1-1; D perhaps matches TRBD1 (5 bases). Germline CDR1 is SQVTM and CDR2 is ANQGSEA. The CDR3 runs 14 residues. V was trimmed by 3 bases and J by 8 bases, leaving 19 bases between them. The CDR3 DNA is TGCAGCGTTGAGTGGGGGGTCGCTATAGGAGAAGCTTTCTTT. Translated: CSVEWGVAIGEAFF.

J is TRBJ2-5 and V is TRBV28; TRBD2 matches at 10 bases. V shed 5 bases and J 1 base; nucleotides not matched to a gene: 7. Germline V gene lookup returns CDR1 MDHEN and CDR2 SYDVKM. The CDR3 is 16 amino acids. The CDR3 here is CASSQTGTSVQETQYF. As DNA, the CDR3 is TGTGCCAGCAGTCAAACCGGGACTAGCGTCCAAGAGACCCAGTACTTC.

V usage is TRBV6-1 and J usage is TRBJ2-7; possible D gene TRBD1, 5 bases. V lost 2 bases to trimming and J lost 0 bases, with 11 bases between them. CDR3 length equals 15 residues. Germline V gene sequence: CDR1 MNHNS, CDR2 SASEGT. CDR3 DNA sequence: TGTGCCAGCAGTGAAATGGGGCAACGCTCCTACGAGCAGTACTTC. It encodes CASSEMGQRSYEQYF.

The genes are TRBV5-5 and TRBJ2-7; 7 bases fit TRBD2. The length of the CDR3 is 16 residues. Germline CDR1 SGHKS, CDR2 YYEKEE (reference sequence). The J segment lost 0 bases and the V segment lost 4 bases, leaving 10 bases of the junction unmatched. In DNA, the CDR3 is TGTGCCAGCAGCCTATATGGGGGGGGAGCCTCCTACGAGCAGTACTTC. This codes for CASSLYGGGASYEQYF.

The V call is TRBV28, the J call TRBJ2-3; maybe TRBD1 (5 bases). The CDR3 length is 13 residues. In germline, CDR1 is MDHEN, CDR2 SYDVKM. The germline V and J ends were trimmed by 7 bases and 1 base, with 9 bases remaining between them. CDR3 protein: CASTKTGTDTQYF. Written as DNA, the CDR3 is TGTGCCAGCACGAAGACAGGCACAGATACGCAGTATTTT.

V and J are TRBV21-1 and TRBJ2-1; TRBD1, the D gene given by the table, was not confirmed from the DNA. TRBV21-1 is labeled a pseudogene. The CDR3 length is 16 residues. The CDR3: CASSNLTGISYNEQFF. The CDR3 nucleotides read TGTGCCAGCAGCAACTTGACAGGGATCTCCTACAATGAGCAGTTCTTC.

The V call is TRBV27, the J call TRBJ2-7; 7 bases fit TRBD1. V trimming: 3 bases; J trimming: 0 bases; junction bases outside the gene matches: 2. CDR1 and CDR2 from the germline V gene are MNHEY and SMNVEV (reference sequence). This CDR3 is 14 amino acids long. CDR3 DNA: TGTGCCAGCAGTTTCCGGGACAGCTCCTACGAGCAGTACTTC. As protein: CASSFRDSSYEQYF.